This T cell receptor beta chain was recorded in a study of T cells in Graves' hyperthyroidism and ophthalmopathy. Overall study: Before any treatment, at initial diagnosis, peripheral blood was collected.

Germline V gene data show CDR1 as SQVTM and CDR2 as ANQGSEA. The CDR3 loop spans 13 amino acids. The V gene end was trimmed by 4 bases and the J gene end by 8 bases; junction bases not matched to a gene: 7. Patients with uncontrolled infections, other autoimmune diseases, pregnancy or lactation were excluded. Each diagnosis drew on symptoms, thyroxine, TRAb, thyroid ultrasound and orbital computed tomography findings. This sample holds PBMCs from about 10 ml fresh peripheral blood. This clonotype was counted ten times or more. Authors of the study amplified TCR beta CDR3 regions from RNA transcripts. Initially, a first-round RT-PCR of the TCR CDR3 employed the HTBI primer set. TCRdb re-analysed the multiplex PCR reads in MiXCR, keeping a single row per CDR3 protein. This sample has 550,000 to 650,000 distinct CDR3 sequences, with 12% to 15% found just once.

The genes are TRBV29-1 and TRBJ2-7, with TRBD1 identical over 11 bases. Input material: blood. This TCR derives from a woman in her forties with Graves' hyperthyroidism. The DNA of the CDR3 is TGCAGCGTTGCAGGGACAGGGGGATTGAAGCAGTACTTC. Translation gives CSVAGTGGLKQYF.